Presented here are 19 T cell receptor beta chains from one specimen sequenced in a study of post-analysis software for immune sequencing data. Study-wide results and limits: Relative to controls, patients had 5 or 6 TRBV segments at higher frequency, with TRBV5-6, TRBV5-1 and TRBV20-1 among these.

Antigens of these TCRs are unknown. Unique molecular identifiers were carried by the TCR beta cDNA libraries. TCRdb used MiXCR to reprocess the PCR reads, holding one entry per CDR3 protein. The sample lists around 250,000 distinct CDR3 sequences, about 40% occurring once. Specimen: blood. These receptors all stem from a girl under 18 with multiple sclerosis.

This clonotype was recorded a few times. The chain employs TRBV7-9 and TRBJ2-2; 7 bases are shared with TRBD2. CDR1 is SEHNR, CDR2 FQNEAQ, per germline (reference sequence). The CDR3 has 15 residues. The junction had 3 bases not matched to a gene; V was cut back by 1 base and J by 4 bases. CDR3 loop: CASSLERGRTGELFF. The CDR3, as DNA: TGTGCCAGCAGCTTAGAGCGGGGACGCACCGGGGAGCTGTTTTTT.

This clonotype appeared once. Just one base apart from a much larger clone, this may be a read error. The chain carries TRBV9 and TRBJ2-7, with D hard to call. Germline-derived CDR1 and CDR2 are SGDLS and YYNGEE. Trimming shortened V by 0 bases and J by 7 bases, and 17 bases separated the two germline ends. CDR3 size: 15 residues. The CDR3 sequence: CASSVEPNSYNEQYF. The CDR3 DNA follows: TGTGCCAGCAGCGTAGAGCCCAACTCCTACAATGAGCAGTACTTC. Full variable domain (remainder filled in from reference TRBV9 and TRBJ2-7): DSGVTQTPKHLITATGQRVTLRCSPRSGDLSVYWYQQSLDQGLQFLIQYYNGEERAKGNILERFSAQQFPDLHSELNLSSLELGDSALYFCASSVEPNSYNEQYFGPGTRLTVT.

V usage is TRBV28 and J usage is TRBJ1-2; D is possibly TRBD1 (5 bases). Germline V lookup: CDR1 MDHEN, CDR2 SYDVKM. V lost 6 bases to trimming and J lost 7 bases, with 18 bases between them. CDR3 length: 14 residues. This CDR3 is CASSPVGGRAGYTF. CDR3 in DNA: TGTGCCAGCAGCCCGGTGGGGGGAAGGGCTGGCTACACCTTC.

This clonotype was observed a handful of times. The chain has TRBV14 and TRBJ1-1, with D unresolved. CDR1 is SGHDN, CDR2 FVKESK, per germline. V gave up 3 bases and J gave up 0 bases, with 14 bases separating them. This CDR3 contains 16 residues. Here the CDR3 DNA reads TGTGCCAGCAGCCAGCCGGCAGGAAGGGTGAACACTGAAGCTTTCTTT. Protein sequence: CASSQPAGRVNTEAFF.

To note about this clonotype: A much bigger clone sits one base away, suggesting this may be a read error. V gene TRBV20-1 combines with J gene TRBJ2-1, with unresolved D. CDR1 is DFQATT, CDR2 SNEGSKA, per germline (reference sequence). The CDR3 totals 14 residues. CDR3 protein: CSARDSLGYNGQFF. In nucleotides, the CDR3 is TGCAGTGCTAGAGATTCTCTAGGGTACAATGGGCAGTTCTTC.

This clonotype occurred many times. The J gene is TRBJ2-3, the V gene TRBV6-6; 7 bases are a match to TRBD2. Per germline, CDR1 MNHNY and CDR2 SVGAGI (reference sequence). V lost 2 bases and J lost 3; bases outside the gene matches: 8. The CDR3 is 16 residues long. CDR3 coding DNA: TGTGCCAGCAGTTACGCTTCCAGCGGGGATACAGATACGCAGTATTTT. Protein product: CASSYASSGDTDTQYF.

Worth noting for this clonotype: This may be a read error, as it is one base from a much larger clone. The gene calls are TRBV29-1 and TRBJ2-5, with unresolved D. Trimming shortened V by 2 bases and J by 0 bases, and 7 bases separated the two germline ends. Germline CDR1 is SQVTM and CDR2 is ANQGSEA. CDR3 length equals 13 residues. CDR3 sequence reads: CSVETINQETQYF. The CDR3 DNA sequence: TGCAGCGTTGAAACCATTAACCAAGAGACCCAGTACTTC.

V usage is TRBV20-1 and J usage is TRBJ2-4; no firm D call. Judging by the DNA end, TRBJ2-5 fits better; the J call may be wrong. This CDR3 spans 13 amino acids. Germline CDR1 and CDR2: DFQATT and SNEGSKA (reference sequence). As DNA, the CDR3 is TGCAGTGCTAGAGCCTCGATCCAAGAGACCCAGTACTTC. It specifies CSARASIQETQYF.

The chain carries TRBV20-1 and TRBJ2-1; D is undetermined. Germline V gene sequence: CDR1 DFQATT, CDR2 SNEGSKA (reference sequence). V was clipped by 7 bases and J by 10 bases, with 20 bases between them. The CDR3 consists of 13 residues. CDR3 region: CSVRTRRANEQFF. The CDR3 nucleotides are TGCAGTGTGAGAACCCGAAGGGCCAACGAGCAGTTCTTC.

The chain uses TRBV6-5 and TRBJ2-4, with TRBD1 matching 11 bases. Near its end, the DNA agrees better with TRBJ2-7, so the J call may be wrong. The CDR3 is made up of 15 amino acids. Per germline, CDR1 MNHEY and CDR2 SVGAGI. CDR3: CASSYGQGAYDEQYF. DNA for the CDR3: TGTGCCAGCAGTTACGGACAGGGGGCATACGACGAGCAGTACTTC.

The gene calls are TRBV6-1 and TRBJ2-1; the D is unclear. The DNA matches TRBJ2-7 better at its end, which makes the J call doubtful. Germline V CDR1 and CDR2: MNHNS, SASEGT. The CDR3 loop spans 13 amino acids. The CDR3, as DNA: TGTGCCAGCAGGCAACAGACGATTCGTGAGCAGTACTTC. This gives the protein CASRQQTIREQYF.

This clonotype showed up many times. The chain joins TRBV7-2 to TRBJ2-7; 8 bases fit TRBD1. Germline-derived CDR1 and CDR2 are SGHTA and FQGNSA. The J segment lost 0 bases and the V segment lost 7 bases, leaving 8 bases of the junction unmatched. The CDR3 is 15 residues long. In nucleotides, the CDR3 is TGTGCCAGCAACAAACAGGGGGTCGGCTCCTACGAGCAGTACTTC. Translating it yields CASNKQGVGSYEQYF.

This clonotype was observed a handful of times. The chain couples TRBV15 to TRBJ2-1, with D perhaps TRBD2 (5 bases). The ends were cut back, 3 bases at V and 2 bases at J, with 5 bases in the middle. The CDR3 runs 13 residues. From germline, CDR1 is LNHNV and CDR2 YYDKDF (reference sequence). CDR3 region: CATSSGTYNEQFF. The CDR3 nucleotides read TGTGCCACCAGCAGCGGGACCTACAATGAGCAGTTCTTC.

This clonotype was seen at least ten times. The chain carries TRBV6-6 and TRBJ1-2; the D is unclear. V was clipped by 2 bases and J by 4 bases, with 14 bases between them. The CDR3 length is 15 residues. Germline V CDR1 and CDR2: MNHNY, SVGAGI (reference sequence). The CDR3 nucleotides are TGTGCCAGCAGTTACGGGCCCTTACGGGTCTATGGCTACACCTTC. Translated, it gives CASSYGPLRVYGYTF.

This clonotype was picked up many times. The gene calls are TRBV20-1 and TRBJ2-3; D unclear. The germline V gene encodes CDR1 DFQATT and CDR2 SNEGSKA (reference sequence). The CDR3 has 16 amino acids. V lost 3 bases, J lost 0 bases, and 16 bases lay in between. The CDR3 region has the DNA TGCAGTGCTAGCCCCGTCAGTAGGCTGAGCACAGATACGCAGTATTTT. Its protein is CSASPVSRLSTDTQYF.

Points on this clonotype: This may stem from a read error, because a much larger clone lies one nucleotide away. This chain joins TRBV7-9 and TRBJ1-2, with a weak D call TRBD1 (6 bases). This CDR3 has 14 residues. Germline V lookup: CDR1 SEHNR, CDR2 FQNEAQ (reference sequence). The CDR3 bases are TGTGTCAGCACCCGGACAGCGGCTAACTATGGCTACACCTTC. It yields the protein CVSTRTAANYGYTF.

This clonotype was recorded at least ten times. One junction end disagrees with the germline gene, perhaps due to a read error. This chain uses TRBV7-2 with TRBJ2-3, with D unresolved. The CDR3 has 13 amino acids. Germline V gene sequence: CDR1 SGHTA, CDR2 FQGNSA. CDR3 in amino acids: CASSIASTDTQYF. The CDR3, as DNA: TGTGCCAGCAGCATAGCTTCCACAGATACGCAGTATTTT.

V and J are TRBV10-2 and TRBJ2-1, with no clear D. V was clipped by 2 bases and J by 5 bases, with 10 bases between them. CDR1 is WSHSY, CDR2 SAAADI, per germline. CDR3 size: 14 residues. CDR3: CASSEIKRHNEQFF. CDR3 DNA sequence: TGCGCCAGCAGTGAGATCAAGAGACACAATGAGCAGTTCTTC.

As to this clonotype: This may come from a read error, since a much larger clone is one base off. The chain uses TRBV6-2 or TRBV6-3 and TRBJ2-1; no definite D call. The CDR3 contains 14 residues. Germline V lookup: CDR1 MNHEY, CDR2 SVGEGT. V lost 4 bases and J lost 8, with 15 bases in between. CDR3 protein: CASSFLGRNDEQFF. The CDR3 DNA follows: TGTGCCAGCAGTTTCCTCGGGCGGAACGATGAGCAGTTCTTC.